This entry concerns a single T cell receptor (beta chain). The data were taken from a study of identical twins. This CDR3 comprises 15 residues. In germline, CDR1 is MDHEN, CDR2 SYDVKM. V shed 4 bases and J 0 bases; nucleotides not matched to a gene: 2. TCRdb processed the 5' RACE reads anew with MiXCR; each CDR3 protein has one entry. The repertoire holds around 480,000 distinct CDR3 sequences, with 13% to 15% as singletons. The sample also formed part of further work on yellow fever vaccine responses in identical twins.

The V gene is TRBV28, the J gene TRBJ2-1; 8 bases map to TRBD1. The sequence was obtained from a woman in her late teens or twenties in good health. The sequenced sample was CD4+ T cells sorted from blood. The CDR3 DNA follows: TGTGCCAGCAGTTCAGACAGGGGCTCCTACAATGAGCAGTTCTTC. Its translation: CASSSDRGSYNEQFF. Variable domain in full (rest from reference TRBV28 and TRBJ2-1): DVKVTQSSRYLVKRTGEKVFLECVQDMDHENMFWYRQDPGLGLRLIYFSYDVKMKEKGDIPEGYSVSREKKERFSLILESASTNQTSMYLCASSSDRGSYNEQFFGPGTRLTVL.